A single sample gave rise to the 32 T cell receptor beta chains below, sequenced in a study of human T cells and chemical hapten exposure. Each CDR3 protein is one row after TCRdb ran MiXCR on the RACE reads. The data contain about 120,000 distinct CDR3 sequences, around an eighth of them seen just once; the ten biggest clones take up 2.5% to 3%. Time point meaning: pre-sensitization, week 0. The treatment is: therapeutic diphenylcyclopropenone sensitization with weekly scalp DPC. The sample in question was whole blood, obtained in connection with sensitization to the hapten diphenylcyclopropenone (DPC). The source of these receptors is a woman between 18 and 29 years old with alopecia areata. Some clones in this sample may be carry-over from other donors' samples.

This clonotype turned up a few times. This chain links TRBV29-1 with TRBJ1-3; D gene unclear. Germline CDR1 SQVTM, CDR2 ANQGSEA. V was clipped by 2 bases and J by 0 bases, with 8 bases between them. There are 14 residues in the CDR3. CDR3: CSVESGDSGNTIYF. The CDR3 DNA follows: TGCAGCGTTGAATCTGGGGACTCTGGAAACACCATATATTTT. The full variable domain, with the rest looked up from reference TRBV29-1 and TRBJ1-3, is SAVISQKPSRDICQRGTSLTIQCQVDSQVTMMFWYRQQPGQSLTLIATANQGSEATYESGFVIDKFPISRPNLTFSTLTVSNMSPEDSSIYLCSVESGDSGNTIYFGEGSWLTVV.

The chain employs TRBV5-6 and TRBJ1-4; tentative D call: TRBD1 (5 bases). V lost 4 bases, J lost 6 bases, and 16 bases lay in between. The CDR3 covers 15 residues. Looked up from germline, CDR1 is SGHDT and CDR2 is YYEEEE. The CDR3 sequence: CASSGKNGHDEKLFF. The CDR3 coding sequence is TGTGCCAGCAGCGGAAAGAACGGACACGATGAAAAACTGTTTTTT.

This clonotype was detected only a few times. V is TRBV6-6 and J is TRBJ1-2; 7 bases agree with TRBD1. With 6 bases clipped from V and 4 bases from J, the junction kept 8 bases outside the gene matches. CDR3 size: 14 residues. Germline CDR1 is MNHNY and CDR2 is SVGAGI (reference sequence). The CDR3 here is CASSFSDRVYGYTF. Written as DNA, the CDR3 is TGTGCCAGCAGCTTTTCTGACAGGGTCTATGGCTACACCTTC.

The table lists this clonotype with a few counts. This chain uses TRBV3-1 with TRBJ2-3, with TRBD2 matching 8 bases. V lost 3 bases to trimming and J lost 0 bases; unmatched junction nucleotides: 5. CDR3 length equals 16 residues. Per germline, CDR1 LGHDT and CDR2 YNNKEL (reference sequence). The CDR3 DNA reads TGTGCCAGCAGCCAGGGCAGCGGGGGTAGCACAGATACGCAGTATTTT. As protein: CASSQGSGGSTDTQYF.

The chain combines TRBV5-5 with TRBJ1-1; D uncertain. This CDR3 is 14 amino acids long. V was clipped by 4 bases and J by 2 bases, with 12 bases between them. The germline CDR1 and CDR2 sequences are SGHKS and YYEKEE (reference sequence). For the CDR3, the DNA is TGTGCCAGCAGCAGGATTGAGAGAAACACTGAAGCTTTCTTT. It yields the protein CASSRIERNTEAFF.

In its sample, this clonotype was seen many times. The V and J genes are TRBV7-8 and TRBJ2-3; TRBD2 might be the D (6 bases). CDR1 is SGHVS, CDR2 FQNEAQ, per germline. Trimming left V 5 bases short and J 3 bases short, with 15 bases between. This CDR3 spans 15 amino acids. CDR3 nucleotides: TGTGCCAGCAGCGAAAGGCTAGCGCGGACAGATACGCAGTATTTT. It specifies CASSERLARTDTQYF.

The CDR3 DNA reads as TGCGCCAGCAGCCAAGATAGCACCACCGGGGAGCTGTTTTTT. It yields the protein CASSQDSTTGELFF. The chain joins TRBV4-3 to TRBJ2-2; D remains ambiguous. Germline values: CDR1 LGHNA, CDR2 YSLEER. The V end lost 0 bases, the J end lost 4 bases, and 6 bases lay between the germline ends. The CDR3 runs 14 residues.

This clonotype was seen a few times. The chain carries TRBV20-1 and TRBJ2-2; 9 positions match TRBD1. Germline V gives CDR1 DFQATT, CDR2 SNEGSKA (reference sequence). Trimming removed 6 bases from V and 7 bases from J; junction bases left unmatched: 9. The CDR3 consists of 14 residues. The CDR3 spells CSAEGQGWDGELFF. Here the CDR3 DNA reads TGCAGTGCCGAGGGACAGGGATGGGACGGGGAGCTGTTTTTT.

The rearrangement uses TRBV12-5 and TRBJ2-3, with 9 bases that match TRBD2. The CDR3 spans 17 residues. J was trimmed by 2 bases and V by 4 bases; bases with no gene match: 10. Germline V gives CDR1 LGHNT, CDR2 FRNRAP. This chain's CDR3 is CASGSGIAGVYTDTQYF. CDR3 DNA: TGTGCTAGTGGTTCTGGGATAGCGGGGGTATACACAGATACGCAGTATTTT.

This rearrangement joins TRBV20-1 to TRBJ2-7; 7 bases align to TRBD2. This CDR3 has 13 residues. The V gene's germline CDR1 is DFQATT and CDR2 SNEGSKA (reference sequence). The ends lost 5 bases at V and 6 bases at J; junction bases unmatched: 10. The CDR3: CSACPGGSPEQYF. The CDR3 nucleotides are TGCAGTGCTTGCCCGGGGGGATCGCCCGAGCAGTACTTC.

About this clonotype itself: Given a much more abundant clone one base away, this may be a read error. J is TRBJ1-1 and V is TRBV18; possible D gene TRBD1, 5 bases. Germline V lookup: CDR1 KGHSH, CDR2 LQKENI. The CDR3 spans 13 residues. The CDR3 reads CTSSQEQNTEAFF. In nucleotides, the CDR3 is TGTACCAGCTCACAGGAGCAGAACACTGAAGCTTTCTTT.

The V gene is TRBV11-2, the J gene TRBJ2-2; 9 nucleotides agree with TRBD2. V lost 1 base, J lost 8 bases, and 8 bases stayed unmatched. The CDR3 spans 16 residues. Germline CDR1 reads SGHAT; CDR2 reads FQNNGV. The CDR3 is CASSLGVGTSSGELFF. In DNA form, the CDR3 reads TGTGCCAGCAGCTTAGGAGTCGGGACTAGCTCTGGGGAGCTGTTTTTT.

The J gene is TRBJ1-5, the V gene TRBV29-1; no reliable D call. The V gene's germline CDR1 is SQVTM and CDR2 ANQGSEA. V dropped 4 bases and J dropped 7 bases, with 8 bases sitting between them. The CDR3 is 11 residues long. DNA of the CDR3: TGCAGCGTTGGAGCCGAGCAGCCCCAGCATTTT. It is translated as CSVGAEQPQHF.

This chain links TRBV12-3 or TRBV12-4 with TRBJ2-3; TRBD2 matches at 9 bases. V shed 3 bases and J 2 bases; nucleotides not matched to a gene: 6. The CDR3 length is 16 residues. The CDR3 nucleotides are TGTGCCAGCAGTTTTAGGCTAGCGGGGTCCACAGATACGCAGTATTTT. This encodes CASSFRLAGSTDTQYF.

This clonotype was seen a few times. This chain uses TRBV28 with TRBJ1-4; 8 nucleotides line up with TRBD1. With 3 bases clipped from V and 6 bases from J, the junction kept 3 bases outside the gene matches. Germline CDR1 reads MDHEN; CDR2 reads SYDVKM. The CDR3 runs 14 residues. In DNA form, the CDR3 reads TGTGCCAGCAGTTTTGGACAGGGCTATGAAAAACTGTTTTTT. It is translated as CASSFGQGYEKLFF.

This clonotype was detected a few times. This chain joins TRBV4-3 and TRBJ2-7, with 7 bases identical to TRBD1. The CDR3 is made up of 16 amino acids. The J segment lost 2 bases and the V segment lost 2 bases, leaving 9 bases of the junction unmatched. Germline CDR1 reads LGHNA; CDR2 reads YSLEER. Here the CDR3 reads CASSQHKTGTAYEQYF. The CDR3 DNA is TGCGCCAGCAGCCAACACAAGACCGGGACAGCCTACGAGCAGTACTTC.

The gene calls are TRBV5-1 and TRBJ2-5; a weak D match, TRBD1 (6 bases). This CDR3 contains 14 residues. Between the trimmed V and J ends, which lost 0 bases and 5 bases, there was a span of 11 bases. Per germline, CDR1 SGHRS and CDR2 YFSETQ. This chain's CDR3 is CASSLVSTGETQYF. In nucleotides, the CDR3 is TGCGCCAGCAGCTTGGTCTCCACAGGGGAGACCCAGTACTTC.

The J gene is TRBJ1-2, the V gene TRBV18, with D uncertain. The CDR3 has 11 residues. The V end was cut by 5 bases, the J end by 8 bases, with 9 bases between. The germline V gene has CDR1 KGHSH and CDR2 LQKENI. CDR3 amino acids: CASSSGGGYTF. The CDR3 nucleotides read TGTGCCAGCTCATCGGGAGGAGGCTACACCTTC.

This clonotype has a count of ten or more. The chain has TRBV27 and TRBJ2-5; TRBD2 might be the D (6 bases). The V gene's germline CDR1 is MNHEY and CDR2 SMNVEV (reference sequence). This CDR3 spans 11 amino acids. Trimming pared 3 bases from V and 7 bases from J, leaving 6 bases between. CDR3 DNA sequence: TGTGCCAGCAGTTTCGGGGGGACCCAGTACTTC. It is translated as CASSFGGTQYF.

The chain couples TRBV20-1 to TRBJ1-5, with D perhaps TRBD1 (6 bases). V lost 6 bases, J lost 4 bases, and 19 bases lay in between. Germline CDR1 is DFQATT and CDR2 is SNEGSKA (reference sequence). This CDR3 has 15 amino acids. The CDR3 protein is CSAAGAGTRNQPQHF. The CDR3 DNA is TGCAGTGCCGCCGGAGCCGGGACACGGAATCAGCCCCAGCATTTT.

Comment on this clonotype: One base away lies a much larger clone, so this may be a sequencing read error. This chain connects TRBV7-9 to TRBJ2-3; D perhaps matches TRBD2 (5 bases). The CDR3 has 16 amino acids. Germline-derived CDR1 and CDR2 are SEHNR and FQNEAQ (reference sequence). Trimming removed 4 bases from V and 4 bases from J, with 18 bases in between. CDR3 residues: CASSYWTGWSADTQYF. CDR3 sequence (DNA): TGTGCCAGCAGCTATTGGACGGGGTGGAGCGCAGATACGCAGTATTTT.

This clonotype showed up just a few times. The V gene is TRBV7-2, the J gene TRBJ2-4; 7 bases map to TRBD2. The CDR3 runs 20 residues. The V gene's germline CDR1 is SGHTA and CDR2 FQGNSA. The ends lost 0 bases at V and 0 bases at J; junction bases unmatched: 14. CDR3 amino acids: CASSLAITSADPGAKNIQYF. DNA of the CDR3: TGTGCCAGCAGCTTAGCGATAACTAGCGCGGACCCGGGAGCCAAAAACATTCAGTACTTC.

This clonotype was observed a few times. The V gene is TRBV30, the J gene TRBJ2-2, with TRBD1 as a possible D gene (6 bases). Germline assignment: CDR1 GTSNPN and CDR2 SVGIG (reference sequence). CDR3 length: 15 residues. Deletions cut 0 bases from V and 1 base from J, with 9 bases between. Here the CDR3 reads CAWSVPRGNTGELFF. The DNA for the CDR3 is TGTGCCTGGAGTGTACCCAGGGGGAACACCGGGGAGCTGTTTTTT.

Comment on this clonotype: A much larger clone differs by one base, so this may be a read error. The chain joins TRBV3-1 to TRBJ1-1; TRBD1 matches 7 bases. Germline values: CDR1 LGHDT, CDR2 YNNKEL (reference sequence). The CDR3 is made up of 14 amino acids. The CDR3 DNA reads as TGTGCCAGCTGCCATGGACAGGTAAACACTGAAGCTTTCTTT. It is translated as CASCHGQVNTEAFF.

This clonotype was counted between two and nine times. J is TRBJ2-7 and V is TRBV3-1; D unclear. The CDR3 spans 13 residues. V gave up 5 bases and J gave up 3 bases, with 11 bases separating them. The germline V gene encodes CDR1 LGHDT and CDR2 YNNKEL (reference sequence). The CDR3 DNA reads TGTGCCAGCAGCGGACGGCCCATCTACGAGCAGTACTTC. It codes for CASSGRPIYEQYF.

Judged by abundance, this clonotype is medium-sized. The chain has TRBV6-5 and TRBJ2-7, with a weak D call TRBD1 (6 bases). CDR1 is MNHEY, CDR2 SVGAGI, per germline. The CDR3 is made up of 14 amino acids. The ends were cut back, 5 bases at V and 3 bases at J, with 14 bases in the middle. For the CDR3, the DNA is TGTGCCAGCAGTGACGCCGGGACAATCTACGAGCAGTACTTC. This sequence encodes CASSDAGTIYEQYF.

The sample holds a few counts of this clonotype. The chain uses TRBV6-2 or TRBV6-3 and TRBJ2-7; D remains ambiguous. The CDR3 is 12 residues long. With 3 bases removed from V and 3 bases from J, the gap between germline ends came to 6 bases. CDR1 MNHEY and CDR2 SVGEGT come from the germline V gene. The CDR3 nucleotides are TGTGCCAGCAGTTATAACAGCTACGAGCAGTACTTC. It specifies CASSYNSYEQYF.

This clonotype was seen only a few times. CDR3 protein: CASSLRLSTDTQYF. As DNA, the CDR3 is TGTGCCAGCAGCTTGAGGCTATCCACAGATACGCAGTATTTT. V usage is TRBV5-6 and J usage is TRBJ2-3; D gene ambiguous. CDR1 is SGHDT and CDR2 is YYEEEE in the germline V gene. V lost 1 base and J 2 bases, leaving 8 bases between the germline ends. The CDR3 has 14 amino acids.

The chain employs TRBV28 and TRBJ2-4, with a weak D call TRBD1 (7 bases). The V and J ends lost 6 bases and 6 bases respectively, with 15 bases between them. The CDR3 is 14 amino acids. Germline V gene lookup returns CDR1 MDHEN and CDR2 SYDVKM. As DNA, the CDR3 is TGTGCCAGCAGCCCCCGACAGGGAGGAAACATTCAGTACTTC. Protein: CASSPRQGGNIQYF.

This clonotype was counted only a few times. This chain joins TRBV6-5 and TRBJ2-1, with D perhaps given as TRBD1 or TRBD2 (6 bases each). Germline values: CDR1 MNHEY, CDR2 SVGAGI. The CDR3 runs 17 residues. Trimming stripped 0 bases from V and 1 base from J, with 13 bases between. The CDR3 nucleotides read TGTGCCAGCAGTTACTCCAAGGGGGGCGGTTCCTACAATGAGCAGTTCTTC. Its protein is CASSYSKGGGSYNEQFF.

The V call is TRBV27, the J call TRBJ2-5; D gene uncertain. Germline V lookup: CDR1 MNHEY, CDR2 SMNVEV (reference sequence). V lost 2 bases and J lost 3, with 7 bases in between. The CDR3 totals 13 residues. CDR3 amino acids: CASSLRQKETQYF. DNA for the CDR3: TGTGCCAGCAGTTTACGGCAGAAAGAGACCCAGTACTTC.

This chain uses TRBV27 with TRBJ2-7, with D uncertain. Germline CDR1 and CDR2: MNHEY and SMNVEV (reference sequence). CDR3 length: 13 residues. Trimming cost V 6 bases and J 5 bases, with 14 bases left between them. The CDR3 protein is CASSLRSANEQYF. CDR3 sequence (DNA): TGTGCCAGCAGCCTCCGATCCGCAAACGAGCAGTACTTC.